One and the same sample provided the 4 T cell receptor beta chains below, sequenced in a study of human T cells and chemical hapten exposure. Via MiXCR, TCRdb re-called the RACE reads, giving one row per CDR3 protein. This sample yields about 77,000 distinct CDR3 sequences, of which around 9.3% are seen a single time; 1.5% to 2% belongs to the top ten. As to time point: healthy volunteer bleed at 6 weeks. Researchers extracted total RNA from unfractionated whole blood. Sequencing input: whole blood. These receptors were obtained from a female donor in good health. Some clones in this sample may be carry-over from other donors' samples.

The CDR3 nucleotides are TGTGCCATCAGTGACGGCGGGCCTAGCACAGATACGCAGTATTTT. This translates into CAISDGGPSTDTQYF. The V and J genes are TRBV10-3 and TRBJ2-3; perhaps TRBD2 as D (5 bases). The CDR3 is 15 amino acids. The V end lost 3 bases, the J end lost 0 bases, and 10 bases lay between the germline ends. Germline V gene sequence: CDR1 ENHRY, CDR2 SYGVKD.

The table lists this clonotype with a few counts. V gene TRBV6-5 combines with J gene TRBJ1-1, with 9 nucleotides matching TRBD1. The J segment lost 0 bases and the V segment lost 5 bases, leaving 4 bases of the junction unmatched. Germline lookup yields CDR1 MNHEY and CDR2 SVGAGI. This CDR3 is 15 amino acids long. The CDR3 region has the DNA TGTGCCAGCAGTGGACAGGGGAGCGTGAACACTGAAGCTTTCTTT. It encodes CASSGQGSVNTEAFF.

This clonotype was detected ten times or more. The chain has TRBV2 and TRBJ1-5; 11 bases match TRBD1. CDR1 and CDR2 from the germline V gene are SNHLY and FYNNEI. This CDR3 comprises 14 residues. V shed 7 bases and J 6 bases; nucleotides not matched to a gene: 5. This CDR3 is CASNQGQGVQPQHF. CDR3 bases: TGTGCCAGCAACCAGGGACAGGGGGTTCAGCCCCAGCATTTT.

In its sample, this clonotype was seen many times. The chain links TRBV29-1 to TRBJ1-1; TRBD1 might be the D (6 bases). V was trimmed by 7 bases and J by 5 bases, leaving 17 bases between them. Germline V CDR1 and CDR2: SQVTM, ANQGSEA. CDR3 length: 13 residues. CDR3 protein: CSALRGGTTEAFF. The CDR3 DNA reads TGCAGCGCTTTAAGGGGGGGGACGACTGAAGCTTTCTTT.